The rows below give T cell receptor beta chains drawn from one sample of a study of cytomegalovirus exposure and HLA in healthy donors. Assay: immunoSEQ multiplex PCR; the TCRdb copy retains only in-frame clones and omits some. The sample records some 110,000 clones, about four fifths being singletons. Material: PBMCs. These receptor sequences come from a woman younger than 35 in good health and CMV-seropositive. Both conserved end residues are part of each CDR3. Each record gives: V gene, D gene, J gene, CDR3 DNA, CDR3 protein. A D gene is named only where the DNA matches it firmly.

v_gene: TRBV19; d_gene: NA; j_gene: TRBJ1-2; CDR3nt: TGTGCCAGTAGTCTCCGTAAGAGGGACATAGCTAACTATGGCTACACCTTC; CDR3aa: CASSLRKRDIANYGYTF
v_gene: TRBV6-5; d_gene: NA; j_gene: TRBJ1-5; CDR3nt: TGTGCCAGCAGCACCTATAGCAATCAGCCCCAGCATTTT; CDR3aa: CASSTYSNQPQHF
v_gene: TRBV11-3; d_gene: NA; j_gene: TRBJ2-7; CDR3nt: TGTGCCAGCAACCGGAGGGGGGGCTCCTACGAGCAGTACTTC; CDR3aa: CASNRRGGSYEQYF
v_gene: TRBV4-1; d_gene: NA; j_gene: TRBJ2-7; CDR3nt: TGCGCCAGCAGCCAGCTCGGGACTTCGCGGGAGCAGTACTTC; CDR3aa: CASSQLGTSREQYF
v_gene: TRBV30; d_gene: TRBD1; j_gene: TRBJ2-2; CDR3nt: TGTGCCTGCTCGGGACAGGGGGTCGGGGAGCTGTTTTTT; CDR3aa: CACSGQGVGELFF
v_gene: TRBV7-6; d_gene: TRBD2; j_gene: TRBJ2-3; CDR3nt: TGTGCCAGCAGCCGGGGGGCAGATACGCAGTATTTT; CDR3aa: CASSRGADTQYF
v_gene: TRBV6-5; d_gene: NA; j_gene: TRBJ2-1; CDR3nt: TGTGCCAGCAGTTACTCGAAACAGGGTGGTGAGCAGTTCTTC; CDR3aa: CASSYSKQGGEQFF
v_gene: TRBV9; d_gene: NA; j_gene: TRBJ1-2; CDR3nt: TGTGCCAGCAGCGTAGGTGAGGAGGCCCCCACGGGGGGCTACACCTTC; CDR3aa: CASSVGEEAPTGGYTF
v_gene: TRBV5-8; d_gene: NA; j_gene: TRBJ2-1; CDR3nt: TGTGCCAGCAGGCAACGGAGCCTTTCTTACAATGAGCAGTTCTTC; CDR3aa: CASRQRSLSYNEQFF
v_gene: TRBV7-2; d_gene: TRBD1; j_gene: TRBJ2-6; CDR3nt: TGTGCCAGCAGCATCGGGACAGGGAGCTCTGGGGCCAACGTCCTGACTTTC; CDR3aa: CASSIGTGSSGANVLTF
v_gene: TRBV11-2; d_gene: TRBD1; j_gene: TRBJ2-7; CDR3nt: TGTGCCAGCAGCCTTAGGACAGGGCCCCCGAGCGAGCAGTACTTC; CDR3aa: CASSLRTGPPSEQYF